The clone carrying this T cell receptor beta chain showed up just a few times. Antigen unknown. cDNA serving as the sequencing template came from extracted, reverse transcribed RNA. Assay: immunoSEQ multiplex PCR; the TCRdb copy retains only in-frame clones and omits some. Among roughly 150,000 clones, 45% to 60% were seen once, and the ten largest hold about 4.4%. This specimen comes from a study of CD8+ T cells in alopecia areata. Whole-study results and caveats: The study found higher clonality in lesional than normal scalp, especially in alopecia totalis/universalis.

Specimen: CD4+ T cells sorted from blood. This TCR was recovered from a human donor in good health.

The CDR3 nucleotides are TGTGCCAGCAAAGTCCCGACTAGCGGGAGTTTCAGTGGGGCCAACGTCCTGACTTTC. It yields the protein CASKVPTSGSFSGANVLTF. The chain joins TRBV2 to TRBJ2-6; TRBD2 matches at 12 bases. The trim removed 7 bases at V and 3 bases at J, leaving 13 bases unmatched. Germline V lookup: CDR1 SNHLY, CDR2 FYNNEI. The CDR3 spans 19 residues.